These T cell receptor beta chains were read from a single sample in a study of T-cell memory formation after mild COVID-19. TCRdb re-called the 5' RACE reads through MiXCR, storing one row per CDR3 protein. The sample carries about 190,000 distinct CDR3 sequences, over 20% recorded once. What was sequenced was PBMCs or a T cell subset sorted from them (not recorded which). All receptors come from an adult woman who had mild COVID-19 (a few samples of this study predate the infection). Cell type and time point are not known. CDR3s include the opening cysteine and the closing phenylalanine or tryptophan. A D gene is named only where the DNA matches it firmly. Not every row has a clone size; where given, it reads once, few, many or a size class.

size,D,V,J,CDR3,DNA
-,-,TRBV3-1,TRBJ1-1,CASSQPGYRNTEAFF,TGTGCCAGCAGCCAACCAGGGTACAGGAACACTGAAGCTTTCTTT
-,-,TRBV20-1,TRBJ2-5,CSARTVADTRNQETQYF,TGCAGTGCTAGGACAGTAGCGGACACGAGAAATCAAGAGACCCAGTACTTC
-,-,TRBV3-1,TRBJ2-5,CASSREIGTPQETQYF,TGTGCCAGCAGCCGCGAAATTGGGACTCCACAAGAGACCCAGTACTTC
-,-,TRBV5-4,TRBJ2-3,CASSETPSTDTQYF,TGTGCCAGCAGCGAGACACCTAGCACAGATACGCAGTATTTT
-,-,TRBV5-1,TRBJ1-2,CASSLWGANYGYTF,TGCGCCAGCAGCTTGTGGGGAGCTAACTATGGCTACACCTTC
few,-,TRBV12-3/TRBV12-4,TRBJ1-1,CASSSPQGGEAFF,TGTGCCAGCAGTTCTCCGCAGGGAGGAGAAGCTTTCTTT
many,-,TRBV7-8,TRBJ1-2,CASSPSGGPNYGYTF,TGTGCCAGCAGCCCATCAGGAGGGCCCAACTATGGCTACACCTTC
-,-,TRBV27,TRBJ2-7,CASSLVGPRYEQYF,TGTGCCAGCAGTTTGGTAGGTCCGCGTTACGAGCAGTACTTC
-,-,TRBV9,TRBJ1-4,CASSGQTNEKLFF,TGTGCCAGCAGCGGACAGACTAATGAAAAACTGTTTTTT
-,-,TRBV12-3/TRBV12-4,TRBJ2-1,CASSRHDGVPLNEQFF,TGTGCCAGCAGCCGCCACGACGGGGTTCCCCTCAATGAGCAGTTCTTC
few,-,TRBV18,TRBJ2-3,CASSPIISDTQYF,TGTGCCAGCTCACCAATCATCTCAGATACGCAGTATTTT
-,TRBD2,TRBV5-8,TRBJ2-3,CASSPTAGGADTQYF,TGTGCCAGCAGCCCCACTGCGGGGGGCGCAGATACGCAGTATTTT
few,TRBD2,TRBV7-2,TRBJ2-7,CASSHPDREASYEQYF,TGTGCCAGCAGCCACCCGGATCGGGAGGCATCCTACGAGCAGTACTTC
few,TRBD1,TRBV7-3,TRBJ1-2,CASSPGQGNYGYTF,TGTGCCAGCAGCCCCGGACAGGGAAACTATGGCTACACCTTC
-,-,TRBV20-1,TRBJ2-7,CSARVEQVYEQYF,TGCAGTGCTAGAGTTGAACAGGTCTACGAGCAGTACTTC
few,-,TRBV6-4,TRBJ2-1,CASSDSASSYNEQFF,TGTGCCAGCAGTGACTCGGCTAGCTCCTACAATGAGCAGTTCTTC
-,-,TRBV20-1,TRBJ1-5,CSAWCCRLSTSEHF,TGCAGTGCTTGGTGCTGTCGTCTCTCAACATCCGAGCATTTT
-,-,TRBV4-1,TRBJ2-7,CASSQEGAGEQYF,TGCGCCAGCAGCCAAGAAGGGGCGGGCGAGCAGTACTTC
-,-,TRBV3-1,TRBJ2-3,CASSQEGSYTDTQYF,TGTGCCAGCAGCCAAGAAGGCAGCTACACAGATACGCAGTATTTT
-,TRBD2,TRBV12-3/TRBV12-4,TRBJ2-1,CASSLLAGASYNEQFF,TGTGCCAGCAGTTTACTAGCGGGGGCCTCCTACAATGAGCAGTTCTTC
-,-,TRBV11-2,TRBJ2-5,CASSLLGAPQYF,TGTGCCAGCAGCCTCCTAGGGGCCCCCCAGTACTTC
-,TRBD2,TRBV3-1,TRBJ2-3,CASSLSAGLAGDGTQYF,TGTGCCAGCAGCCTATCCGCGGGACTAGCGGGAGATGGTACGCAGTATTTT
-,TRBD1,TRBV20-1,TRBJ1-2,CSAREPGQSHTF,TGCAGTGCTAGAGAACCGGGACAGTCCCACACCTTC
-,-,TRBV7-9,TRBJ2-3,CASNPRDSPRGTDTQYF,TGTGCCAGCAACCCAAGGGACTCCCCCCGTGGCACAGATACGCAGTATTTT
-,-,TRBV20-1,TRBJ1-1,CSAPVGTEAFF,TGCAGTGCTCCCGTTGGAACTGAAGCTTTCTTT
-,-,TRBV5-1,TRBJ2-7,CASSTYSLGSYEQYF,TGCGCCAGCAGCACTTACAGCCTAGGATCCTACGAGCAGTACTTC
-,TRBD2,TRBV12-3/TRBV12-4,TRBJ2-7,CASSPGLAVTYEQYF,TGTGCCAGCAGTCCAGGACTAGCGGTTACCTACGAGCAGTACTTC
few,TRBD1,TRBV7-9,TRBJ2-6,CASSLIPGQGGSGANVLTF,TGTGCCAGCAGCTTAATTCCGGGACAGGGGGGCTCTGGGGCCAACGTCCTGACTTTC
-,-,TRBV2,TRBJ2-1,CASREGRAYNEQFF,TGTGCCAGCAGAGAGGGACGAGCTTACAATGAGCAGTTCTTC
-,TRBD2,TRBV2,TRBJ2-1,CASSHLAGGGPKNEQFF,TGTGCCAGCAGTCATCTAGCGGGAGGAGGTCCTAAAAATGAGCAGTTCTTC
-,-,TRBV2,TRBJ2-7,CASSVGDSYEQYF,TGTGCCAGCAGTGTGGGGGATTCCTACGAGCAGTACTTC
-,-,TRBV4-1,TRBJ1-1,CASSQENNNWLWDTEAFF,TGCGCCAGCAGCCAAGAGAACAATAACTGGCTTTGGGACACTGAAGCTTTCTTT
-,-,TRBV7-9,TRBJ2-3,CASSLEIGLSTDTQYF,TGTGCCAGCAGCTTAGAAATCGGCCTTTCCACAGATACGCAGTATTTT
once,TRBD1,TRBV7-9,TRBJ1-4,CASSLAPQGGDEKLFF,TGTGCCAGCAGCTTAGCCCCGCAGGGGGGGGATGAAAAACTGTTTTTT
few,-,TRBV5-1,TRBJ2-7,CASSLHSSSYEQYF,TGCGCCAGCAGCTTGCACAGCAGCTCCTACGAGCAGTACTTC